Given below is one TCR beta chain in context. No antigen is known for it. This sample was taken from a study of vaccination effects on CD4 cells after COVID-19. Findings and limits, study-wide: Few convalescent patients were included, and no early post-infection timepoints were sampled.

The protocol was immunoSEQ multiplex PCR, while the TCRdb copy is restricted to in-frame clones and leaves out a portion. The table has more than 30,000 clones, about four fifths seen once. Trimming stripped 3 bases from V and 5 bases from J, with 13 bases between. Germline-derived CDR1 and CDR2 are SGHAT and FQNNGV. This CDR3 is 14 amino acids long. Isolation of CD4+ T cells took place after less than twelve days of culture. Previously uninfected by SARS-CoV-2, the vaccine recipients also showed negative nucleocapsid antibodies. The source was CD4+ T cells from PBMCs cultured without peptide, collected before COVID-19 vaccination. This sequence joins TRBV11-2 and TRBJ1-2; maybe TRBD1 (6 bases). The clonotype was recovered from a human donor who received a COVID-19 vaccine. CDR3 loop: CASSLGRGGYGYTF. CDR3 sequence (DNA): TGTGCCAGCAGCTTGGGCAGGGGAGGATATGGCTACACCTTC.